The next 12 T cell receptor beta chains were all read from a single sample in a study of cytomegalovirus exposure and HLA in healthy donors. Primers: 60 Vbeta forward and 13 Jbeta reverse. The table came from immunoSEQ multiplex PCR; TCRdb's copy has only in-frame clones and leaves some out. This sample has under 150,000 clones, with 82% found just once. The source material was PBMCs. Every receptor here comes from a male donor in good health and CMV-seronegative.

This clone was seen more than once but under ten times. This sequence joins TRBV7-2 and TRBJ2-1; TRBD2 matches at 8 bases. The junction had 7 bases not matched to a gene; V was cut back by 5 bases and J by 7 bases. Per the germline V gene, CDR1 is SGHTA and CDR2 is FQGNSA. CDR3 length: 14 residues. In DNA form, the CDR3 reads TGTGCCAGCAGCGACCGGGGACTAGGTAATGAGCAGTTCTTC. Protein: CASSDRGLGNEQFF.

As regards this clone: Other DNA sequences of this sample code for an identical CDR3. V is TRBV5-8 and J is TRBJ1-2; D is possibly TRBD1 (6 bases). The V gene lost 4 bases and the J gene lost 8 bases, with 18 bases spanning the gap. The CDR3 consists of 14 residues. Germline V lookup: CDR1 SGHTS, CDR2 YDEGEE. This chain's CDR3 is CASSPRGDILGYTF. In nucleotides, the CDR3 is TGTGCCAGCAGCCCCAGGGGAGACATCTTGGGCTACACCTTC.

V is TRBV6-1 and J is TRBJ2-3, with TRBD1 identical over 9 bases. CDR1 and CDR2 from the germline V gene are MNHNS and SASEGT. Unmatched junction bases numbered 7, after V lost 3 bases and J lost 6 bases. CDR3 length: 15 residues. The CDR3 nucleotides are TGTGCCAGCAGTGACGGGACAGGGTGGGCGGATACGCAGTATTTT. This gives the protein CASSDGTGWADTQYF.

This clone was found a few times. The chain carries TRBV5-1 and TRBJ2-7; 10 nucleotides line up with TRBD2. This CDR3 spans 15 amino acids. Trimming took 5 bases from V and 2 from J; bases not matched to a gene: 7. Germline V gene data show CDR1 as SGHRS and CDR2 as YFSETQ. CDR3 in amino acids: CASRAGTSVAYEQYF. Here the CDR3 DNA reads TGCGCCAGCAGGGCCGGGACTAGCGTCGCCTACGAGCAGTACTTC.

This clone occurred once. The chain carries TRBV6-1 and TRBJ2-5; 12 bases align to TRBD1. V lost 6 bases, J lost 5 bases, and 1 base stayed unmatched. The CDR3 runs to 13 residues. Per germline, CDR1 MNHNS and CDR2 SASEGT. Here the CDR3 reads CASRGQGAETQYF. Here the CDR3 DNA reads TGTGCCAGCAGGGGACAGGGGGCTGAGACCCAGTACTTC.

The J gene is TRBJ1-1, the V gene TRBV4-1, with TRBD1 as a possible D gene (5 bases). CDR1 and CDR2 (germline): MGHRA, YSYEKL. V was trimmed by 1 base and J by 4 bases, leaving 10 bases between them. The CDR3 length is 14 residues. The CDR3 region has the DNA TGCGCCAGCAGCCAAGGAACAGGTACCACTGAAGCTTTCTTT. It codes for CASSQGTGTTEAFF.

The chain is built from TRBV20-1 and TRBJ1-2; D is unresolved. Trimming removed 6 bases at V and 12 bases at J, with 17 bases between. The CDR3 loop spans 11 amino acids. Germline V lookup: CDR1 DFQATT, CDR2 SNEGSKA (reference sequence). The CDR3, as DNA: TGCAGTGCCAGGAAGCCAGGCCACAACACCTTC. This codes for CSARKPGHNTF.

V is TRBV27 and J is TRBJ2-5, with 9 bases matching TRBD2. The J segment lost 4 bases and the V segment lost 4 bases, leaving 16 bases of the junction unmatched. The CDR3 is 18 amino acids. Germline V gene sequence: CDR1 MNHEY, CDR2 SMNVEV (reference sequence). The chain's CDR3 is CASSSYTSWLAGIETQYF. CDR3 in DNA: TGTGCCAGCAGTTCCTATACGTCCTGGCTAGCGGGAATAGAGACCCAGTACTTC.

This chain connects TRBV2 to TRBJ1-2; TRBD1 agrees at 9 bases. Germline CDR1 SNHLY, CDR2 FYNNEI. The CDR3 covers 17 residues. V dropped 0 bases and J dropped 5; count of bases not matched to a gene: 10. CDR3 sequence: CASSEALPVGQGYGYTF. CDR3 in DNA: TGTGCCAGCAGTGAAGCGCTTCCGGTGGGACAGGGTTATGGCTACACCTTC.

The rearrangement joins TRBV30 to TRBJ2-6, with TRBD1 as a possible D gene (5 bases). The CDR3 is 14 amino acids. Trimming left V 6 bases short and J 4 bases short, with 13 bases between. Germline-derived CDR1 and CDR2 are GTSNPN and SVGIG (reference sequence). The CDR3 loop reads CACSQASGANVLTF. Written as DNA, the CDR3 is TGTGCCTGCTCACAGGCCTCGGGGGCCAACGTCCTGACTTTC.

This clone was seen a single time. The CDR3 DNA sequence: TGTGCCAGCAGCACCAGCGGGGACACAGATACGCAGTATTTT. This codes for CASSTSGDTDTQYF. The chain has TRBV6-4 and TRBJ2-3, with 7 bases fitting TRBD2. CDR1 is MRHNA and CDR2 is SNTAGT in the germline V gene. J gave up 2 bases and V 6 bases, and 5 bases lay outside the gene matches. This CDR3 spans 14 amino acids.

In DNA form, the CDR3 reads TGTGCCAGCAGCCCCAGACAGGGTACGGAGACCCAGTACTTC. Protein: CASSPRQGTETQYF. The chain has TRBV7-9 and TRBJ2-5; 7 nucleotides line up with TRBD1. The CDR3 contains 14 residues. The V and J ends lost 5 bases and 5 bases, in that order; junction bases with no gene match: 8. The germline CDR1 and CDR2 sequences are SEHNR and FQNEAQ (reference sequence).